This T cell receptor (beta chain) was found in a study of cytomegalovirus exposure and HLA in healthy donors. Whole-study findings and limits: According to a later analysis, TCR clusters from the first cohort tended to co-occur in the roughly 110 validation repertoires. Cytomegalovirus association was assigned to approximately 180 TCR beta chains.

On this clone itself: Its specificity is unknown.

Using immunoSEQ multiplex PCR, the repertoire was profiled, and TCRdb retains in-frame clones only, with some absent. The data contain fewer than 75,000 clones, less than 95% of them singletons. Trimming left V 7 bases short and J 6 bases short, with 16 bases between. Germline V CDR1 and CDR2: SNHLY, FYNNEI. The CDR3 consists of 13 residues. Sequenced: PBMCs. The sequence was obtained from a woman under 30 in good health and CMV-seropositive. The rearrangement links TRBV2 to TRBJ2-7, with D tentatively TRBD2 (5 bases). In DNA, the CDR3 is TGTGCCAGCAAGCGGCCGCCCCACCCCGAGCAGTACTTC. It specifies CASKRPPHPEQYF. Combining the CDR3 with reference TRBV2 and TRBJ2-7 gives the whole variable domain EPEVTQTPSHQVTQMGQEVILRCVPISNHLYFYWYRQILGQKVEFLVSFYNNEISEKSEIFDDQFSVERPDGSNFTLKIRSTKLEDSAMYFCASKRPPHPEQYFGPGTRLTVT.